Presented here are 29 T cell receptor beta chains from one specimen sequenced in a study of T cell responses to AZD1222 COVID-19 vaccine. The protocol was immunoSEQ multiplex PCR, while the TCRdb copy is restricted to in-frame clones and leaves out a portion. The table shows 70,000 or so clones, with about 80% occurring only once. Source: peripheral blood, taken on day 0 of AZD1222 vaccination. Source of these receptors: an adult in good health.

CDR3 sequence (DNA): TGCAGCGAACAAAGTTCTGAGGGCTACACCTTC. It yields the protein CSEQSSEGYTF. The J gene is TRBJ1-2, the V gene TRBV29-1; no firm D call. V lost 7 bases, J lost 8 bases, and 14 bases lay in between. CDR3 size: 11 residues. CDR1 SQVTM and CDR2 ANQGSEA come from the germline V gene.

The chain has TRBV13 and TRBJ1-5; 7 bases map to TRBD1. CDR1 PRHDT and CDR2 FYEKMQ come from the germline V gene (reference sequence). The CDR3 totals 16 residues. V trimming: 5 bases; J trimming: 4 bases; junction bases outside the gene matches: 11. CDR3 region: CASSKRQGPFNQPQHF. CDR3 coding DNA: TGTGCCAGCAGCAAAAGACAGGGACCCTTTAATCAGCCCCAGCATTTT.

The chain carries TRBV9 and TRBJ1-2; unclear D gene. Trimming left V 0 bases short and J 6 bases short, with 15 bases between. The CDR3 runs 15 residues. Germline V gene data show CDR1 as SGDLS and CDR2 as YYNGEE. As DNA, the CDR3 is TGTGCCAGCAGCGTAGCGGGCAGGCGGCTGGATGGCTACACCTTC. Amino acids: CASSVAGRRLDGYTF.

This clone showed up just once. The chain employs TRBV5-1 and TRBJ1-5; possible D gene TRBD1, 6 bases. The CDR3 consists of 16 residues. V was trimmed by 4 bases and J by 0 bases, leaving 14 bases between them. Germline V gene data show CDR1 as SGHRS and CDR2 as YFSETQ. The CDR3 bases are TGCGCCAGCAGCCCTACCGGACAGTATAGCAATCAGCCCCAGCATTTT. Translation gives CASSPTGQYSNQPQHF.

The chain has TRBV29-1 and TRBJ2-1, with a tentative D call TRBD2 (5 bases). This CDR3 is 12 amino acids long. The germline V and J ends were trimmed by 6 bases and 7 bases, with 13 bases remaining between them. Germline values: CDR1 SQVTM, CDR2 ANQGSEA. The CDR3 DNA reads TGCAGCGTAGGCCTGACGGGAAATGAGCAGTTCTTC. This gives the protein CSVGLTGNEQFF.

The V and J genes are TRBV2 and TRBJ1-2; D is perhaps TRBD1 (5 bases). Per germline, CDR1 SNHLY and CDR2 FYNNEI. This CDR3 spans 14 amino acids. Trimming stripped 7 bases from V and 6 bases from J, with 18 bases between. CDR3 sequence reads: CASTERRQNDGYTF. For the CDR3, the DNA is TGTGCCAGCACCGAGCGGCGACAGAATGATGGCTACACCTTC.

V is TRBV14 and J is TRBJ2-3; D is undetermined. CDR3 length: 14 amino acids. Germline V gene sequence: CDR1 SGHDN, CDR2 FVKESK. Trimming removed 1 base at V and 4 bases at J, with 9 bases between. The CDR3 DNA sequence: TGTGCCAGCAGCCAAGGAGGTTGGGCAGATACGCAGTATTTT. It specifies CASSQGGWADTQYF.

The rearrangement uses TRBV2 and TRBJ2-3, with TRBD2 matching over 13 bases. CDR1 is SNHLY, CDR2 FYNNEI, per germline. The CDR3 runs 15 residues. Trimming at V came to 6 bases and at J to 4 bases, leaving 4 bases not matched to a gene. The CDR3 nucleotides are TGTGCCAGCAGAACCGGGACTAGCGGGGCAGATACGCAGTATTTT. Encoded protein: CASRTGTSGADTQYF.

V gene TRBV7-3 combines with J gene TRBJ1-3; no reliable D call. Germline values: CDR1 SGHTA, CDR2 FQGTGA. This CDR3 has 14 residues. Trimming pared 0 bases from V and 7 bases from J, leaving 10 bases between. The CDR3: CASSLTAVGNTIYF. CDR3 DNA sequence: TGTGCCAGCAGCTTAACCGCAGTCGGGAACACCATATATTTT.

The chain combines TRBV5-6 with TRBJ1-2; D remains unclear. CDR3 length: 13 residues. CDR1 is SGHDT and CDR2 is YYEEEE in the germline V gene. Trimming removed 5 bases from V and 2 bases from J, with 10 bases in between. CDR3 region: CASSRSDNYGYTF. The CDR3 DNA sequence: TGTGCCAGCAGTCGGAGTGACAACTATGGCTACACCTTC.

This sequence joins TRBV5-1 and TRBJ2-5, with D perhaps matching TRBD1 or TRBD2 (6 bases each). Trimming took 4 bases from V and 1 from J, leaving 20 bases between them. The germline V gene has CDR1 SGHRS and CDR2 YFSETQ. The length of the CDR3 is 17 residues. DNA of the CDR3: TGCGCCAGCAGCGCCCACGGGGGCCGAGGACGCCAAGAGACCCAGTACTTC. This encodes CASSAHGGRGRQETQYF.

This clone has just one count. V is TRBV24-1 and J is TRBJ2-1; 7 bases fit TRBD2. V dropped 12 bases and J dropped 4; count of bases not matched to a gene: 17. The CDR3 length is 16 residues. CDR1 and CDR2 from the germline V gene are KGHDR and SFDVKD. Here the CDR3 DNA reads TGTGCCTCCTCGGGGGGTAGGGCTAGCGGATACAATGAGCAGTTCTTC. Translated, it gives CASSGGRASGYNEQFF.

V and J are TRBV11-2 and TRBJ1-1; D uncertain. Trimming stripped 3 bases from V and 7 bases from J, with 12 bases between. Germline CDR1 SGHAT, CDR2 FQNNGV. CDR3 length equals 13 residues. CDR3 residues: CASSLGGVIEAFF. The CDR3 DNA reads as TGTGCCAGCAGCTTGGGAGGAGTTATTGAAGCTTTCTTT.

The chain uses TRBV7-9 and TRBJ2-3; D ambiguous. Germline V gene sequence: CDR1 SEHNR, CDR2 FQNEAQ (reference sequence). The CDR3 loop spans 14 amino acids. With 5 bases removed from V and 4 bases from J, the gap between germline ends came to 13 bases. This CDR3 is CASSPGISADTQYF. The CDR3 region has the DNA TGTGCCAGCAGCCCCGGAATCTCAGCAGATACGCAGTATTTT.

The V gene is TRBV7-8, the J gene TRBJ1-2, with D unresolved. CDR1 is SGHVS and CDR2 is FQNEAQ in the germline V gene. This CDR3 has 12 residues. Trimming took 5 bases from V and 2 from J, leaving 6 bases between them. The CDR3 reads CASSMMNYGYTF. The CDR3 DNA reads TGTGCCAGCAGCATGATGAACTATGGCTACACCTTC.

The chain combines TRBV19 with TRBJ2-3; 9 nucleotides agree with TRBD2. CDR1 LNHDA and CDR2 SQIVND come from the germline V gene (reference sequence). The CDR3 covers 18 residues. V was pared by 3 bases and J by 1 base, with 11 bases of the junction left unmatched. CDR3 DNA: TGTGCCAGTAGTATTTATCTTGGAGCGGGGGGCCGCACAGATACGCAGTATTTT. Translation gives CASSIYLGAGGRTDTQYF.

The chain employs TRBV5-5 and TRBJ2-3; 11 positions agree with TRBD1. The CDR3 sequence is 15 residues long. V gave up 3 bases and J gave up 4 bases; unmatched junction bases: 4. Germline loops: CDR1 SGHKS, CDR2 YYEKEE (reference sequence). CDR3 amino acids: CASSSWTGGPDTQYF. In DNA, the CDR3 is TGTGCCAGCAGCTCGTGGACAGGGGGCCCAGATACGCAGTATTTT.

This chain connects TRBV6-5 to TRBJ1-1; perhaps TRBD1 as D (5 bases). CDR1 and CDR2 (germline): MNHEY, SVGAGI. This CDR3 spans 15 amino acids. The V end was cut by 0 bases, the J end by 4 bases, with 12 bases between. The CDR3 spells CASSYSWVRGTEAFF. CDR3 nucleotide sequence: TGTGCCAGCAGTTACTCTTGGGTTAGGGGCACTGAAGCTTTCTTT.

This chain joins TRBV27 and TRBJ2-3, with TRBD1 as a possible D gene (5 bases). Trimming cost V 8 bases and J 4 bases, with 22 bases left between them. CDR1 and CDR2 (germline): MNHEY, SMNVEV (reference sequence). The length of the CDR3 is 16 residues. CDR3 loop: CASQDASRVLSDTQYF. In DNA, the CDR3 is TGTGCCAGCCAAGACGCGAGCAGGGTCTTATCAGATACGCAGTATTTT.

The rearrangement uses TRBV3-1 (or the pseudogene TRBV3-2) and TRBJ1-3; TRBD1 is a possible D gene (5 bases). Trimming stripped 2 bases from V and 1 base from J, with 12 bases between. There are 16 residues in the CDR3. The germline V gene encodes CDR1 LGHDT and CDR2 YNNKEL (reference sequence). The CDR3 sequence is CASSQTGLTSGNTIYF. CDR3 DNA: TGTGCCAGCAGCCAAACAGGACTTACGTCTGGAAACACCATATATTTT.

The chain links TRBV7-2 to TRBJ1-1; no definite D call. Germline loops: CDR1 SGHTA, CDR2 FQGNSA. V gave up 5 bases and J gave up 3 bases, with 13 bases separating them. CDR3 size: 14 residues. The CDR3 loop reads CASSLNSRDTEAFF. In DNA form, the CDR3 reads TGTGCCAGCAGCCTAAATTCCCGGGACACTGAAGCTTTCTTT. Full variable domain (rest looked up from reference TRBV7-2 and TRBJ1-1): GAGVSQSPSNKVTEKGKDVELRCDPISGHTALYWYRQSLGQGLEFLIYFQGNSAPDKSGLPSDRFSAERTGGSVSTLTIQRTQQEDSAVYLCASSLNSRDTEAFFGQGTRLTVV.

This chain connects TRBV14 to TRBJ2-7, with D perhaps TRBD1 (6 bases). Per the germline V gene, CDR1 is SGHDN and CDR2 is FVKESK. The CDR3 totals 19 residues. V was clipped by 1 base and J by 6 bases, with 28 bases between them. CDR3 amino acids: CASSQVATATAEQGGEQYF. The CDR3 DNA follows: TGTGCCAGCAGCCAAGTCGCGACGGCGACAGCCGAACAGGGCGGCGAGCAGTACTTC.

The chain combines TRBV6-5 with TRBJ1-1, with D perhaps matching TRBD1 (5 bases). The length of the CDR3 is 14 residues. V shed 4 bases and J shed 6 bases, with 15 bases lying between them. From germline, CDR1 is MNHEY and CDR2 SVGAGI. This CDR3 reads CASSSRGDLAEAFF. The DNA for the CDR3 is TGTGCCAGCAGTTCCCGAGGGGACCTCGCTGAAGCTTTCTTT.

The chain carries TRBV11-3 and TRBJ2-1, with 7 bases lining up with TRBD1. CDR3 length equals 15 residues. Germline CDR1 reads SGHNT; CDR2 reads YENEEA. The V segment lost 3 bases and the J segment 2 bases; nucleotides outside the gene matches: 4. Here the CDR3 reads CASSFRQGAYNEQFF. The CDR3 DNA is TGTGCCAGCAGCTTTAGGCAGGGGGCCTACAATGAGCAGTTCTTC.

The rearrangement uses TRBV10-3 and TRBJ1-5, with D perhaps TRBD1 (5 bases). Trimming cost V 4 bases and J 5 bases, with 12 bases left between them. This CDR3 is 14 amino acids long. Germline V lookup: CDR1 ENHRY, CDR2 SYGVKD. The CDR3 DNA reads TGTGCCATCAGTGTAGGGGATGGGGATCAGCCCCAGCATTTT. This sequence encodes CAISVGDGDQPQHF.

This clone was seen a handful of times. The V call is TRBV6-1, the J call TRBJ2-7, with D hard to call. Between the trimmed V and J ends, which lost 3 bases and 2 bases, there was a span of 14 bases. Germline V gene data show CDR1 as MNHNS and CDR2 as SASEGT. CDR3 size: 15 residues. DNA for the CDR3: TGTGCCAGCAGTGATACTGAAGACGGTACCTACGAGCAGTACTTC. Its protein is CASSDTEDGTYEQYF.

The chain couples TRBV6-1 to TRBJ2-5; TRBD1 agrees at 9 bases. Unmatched junction bases numbered 0, after V lost 3 bases and J lost 1 base. The length of the CDR3 is 14 residues. Germline assignment: CDR1 MNHNS and CDR2 SASEGT. The CDR3 DNA sequence: TGTGCCAGCAGTGAGACAGGGGGCCAAGAGACCCAGTACTTC. Protein product: CASSETGGQETQYF.

In nucleotides, the CDR3 is TGTGCCAGCAGCGCGGGGACTAGCGGGGGAGTCTACGAGCAGTACTTC. Translating it yields CASSAGTSGGVYEQYF. V usage is TRBV9 and J usage is TRBJ2-7; 14 bases align to TRBD2. Germline CDR1 reads SGDLS; CDR2 reads YYNGEE. Trimming cost V 3 bases and J 3 bases; bases outside gene matches: 5. The CDR3 runs to 16 residues.

The chain couples TRBV4-1 to TRBJ2-5; D is ambiguous. The CDR3 covers 14 residues. V was shortened by 1 base and J by 0 bases, with 6 bases between the two germline ends. Per germline, CDR1 MGHRA and CDR2 YSYEKL. The CDR3 region has the DNA TGCGCCAGCAGCCAAGCGGCGTACCAAGAGACCCAGTACTTC. Translated: CASSQAAYQETQYF.